This T cell receptor (beta chain) was retrieved from a study of blood T cell repertoires in COVID-19. Study overall: The analysed material was cDNA or gDNA that came from T cells, B-cell-depleted T cells, or PBMCs.

Patients in Seattle were enrolled during active infection, then followed longitudinally. In the source study's methods: Using reference gene primer amplification, nucleated cell counts were estimated. The protocol was immunoSEQ multiplex PCR, while the TCRdb copy is restricted to in-frame clones and leaves out a portion. V and J calls and clone size are copied from that table; D and trimming were computed from the DNA. The sample lists 95,000 to 150,000 clones; 75% to 90% were seen once. This clone was recorded only once. V lost 4 bases, J lost 0 bases, and 4 bases stayed unmatched. Germline V lookup: CDR1 SNHLY, CDR2 FYNNEI. The CDR3 extends over 17 amino acids.

The sequencing input was peripheral blood. The V gene is TRBV2, the J gene TRBJ2-6; TRBD1 matches 9 bases. The receptor's source is a woman of 80 years or more with COVID-19, enrolled during active disease. The CDR3 loop reads CASSGGQGNSGANVLTF. The CDR3 DNA is TGTGCCAGCAGTGGGGGACAGGGAAACTCTGGGGCCAACGTCCTGACTTTC.